The sequence of this TCR beta chain was determined in a study of blood T cell repertoires in COVID-19. In the study overall: Collection of acute and convalescent COVID-19 samples took place in the United States, Italy and Spain.

Repertoires were generated with immunoSEQ multiplex PCR, while TCRdb's copy carries only in-frame clones and drops some. The table lists about 200,000 clones, 89% of them singletons. Germline V gene lookup returns CDR1 MNHNS and CDR2 SASEGT. V dropped 2 bases and J dropped 1 base, with 11 bases sitting between them. The CDR3 runs 15 residues. This chain joins TRBV6-1 and TRBJ1-1, with no clear D. Sequencing was performed on peripheral blood. The clonotype was recovered from a man aged 35 to 55 with acute or convalescent COVID-19. CDR3 sequence reads: CASSELAGGNTEAFF. In DNA form, the CDR3 reads TGTGCCAGCAGTGAACTGGCAGGTGGGAACACTGAAGCTTTCTTT.